The 24 T cell receptor beta chains listed next were all sequenced from one sample in a study of blood T cell repertoires in COVID-19. The data were produced by immunoSEQ multiplex PCR, yet TCRdb's version contains in-frame clones alone and is incomplete. The profile covers around 180,000 clones, with roughly 80% appearing a single time and roughly a sixth taken by the ten largest. The sequenced material came from peripheral blood. These receptors all stem from a man in his fifties or sixties with active or convalescent COVID-19.

The V gene is TRBV27, the J gene TRBJ2-7, with 10 bases identical to TRBD2. Germline V gene lookup returns CDR1 MNHEY and CDR2 SMNVEV (reference sequence). J gave up 5 bases and V 6 bases, and 13 bases lay outside the gene matches. This CDR3 region has 16 residues. The CDR3 reads CASSPASGRAVNEQYF. The CDR3, as DNA: TGTGCCAGCAGCCCCGCCAGCGGGAGGGCCGTCAACGAGCAGTACTTC.

This clone has a count of ten or more. V usage is TRBV4-2 and J usage is TRBJ2-1, with 10 nucleotides matching TRBD2. Germline assignment: CDR1 LGHNA and CDR2 YNFKEQ. V was clipped by 6 bases and J by 6 bases; unmatched bases: 5. The CDR3 has 14 residues. Here the CDR3 reads CASSLTSGVNEQFF. CDR3 bases: TGTGCCAGCAGTCTTACTAGCGGGGTCAATGAGCAGTTCTTC.

This chain connects TRBV19 to TRBJ1-3; TRBD1 agrees at 9 bases. The ends lost 7 bases at V and 4 bases at J; junction bases unmatched: 5. Germline loops: CDR1 LNHDA, CDR2 SQIVND (reference sequence). CDR3 length equals 14 residues. The CDR3 region has the DNA TGTGCCAGTAAACAGGGACAGGGCGGAAACACCATATATTTT. Translated: CASKQGQGGNTIYF.

This clone appeared a single time. CDR3 DNA: TGTGCCAGCAGCCCGCGTGGCGGGAGATCTGCAGATACGCAGTATTTT. It yields the protein CASSPRGGRSADTQYF. The J gene is TRBJ2-3, the V gene TRBV7-8, with 7 bases identical to TRBD2. The CDR3 totals 16 residues. CDR1 SGHVS and CDR2 FQNEAQ come from the germline V gene. The J segment lost 4 bases and the V segment lost 5 bases, leaving 12 bases of the junction unmatched.

The rearrangement links TRBV12-3 or TRBV12-4 to TRBJ2-5; D is possibly TRBD1 (5 bases). The CDR3 is 12 amino acids. The germline V and J ends were trimmed by 3 bases and 3 bases, with 5 bases remaining between them. The CDR3 protein is CASSLTEETQYF. DNA of the CDR3: TGTGCCAGCAGTTTGACAGAAGAGACCCAGTACTTC.

The chain carries TRBV5-5 and TRBJ2-2; maybe TRBD2 (6 bases). The CDR3 runs 14 residues. With 4 bases removed from V and 5 bases from J, the gap between germline ends came to 12 bases. Germline-derived CDR1 and CDR2 are SGHKS and YYEKEE (reference sequence). The CDR3: CASSQRAGTGELFF. The CDR3 DNA reads TGTGCCAGCAGCCAGCGGGCGGGAACCGGGGAGCTGTTTTTT.

This clone has only one observation. The V and J genes are TRBV7-2 and TRBJ2-5, with TRBD2 matching 8 bases. CDR3 length: 15 amino acids. V was clipped by 5 bases and J by 2 bases; unmatched bases: 7. Germline V gene sequence: CDR1 SGHTA, CDR2 FQGNSA. CDR3 coding DNA: TGTGCCAGCAGCATCTCCGGGACTAGGCAAGAGACCCAGTACTTC. This sequence encodes CASSISGTRQETQYF.

The rearrangement links TRBV18 to TRBJ2-7; TRBD2 agrees at 9 bases. Germline V lookup: CDR1 KGHSH, CDR2 LQKENI. Trimming at V came to 3 bases and at J to 5 bases, leaving 5 bases not matched to a gene. The CDR3 runs to 14 residues. CDR3 protein: CASSPGLAYDEQYF. The CDR3 nucleotides are TGTGCCAGCTCACCGGGACTAGCCTACGACGAGCAGTACTTC.

This rearrangement joins TRBV29-1 to TRBJ2-3; 10 bases are shared with TRBD2. Germline assignment: CDR1 SQVTM and CDR2 ANQGSEA. The CDR3 is made up of 15 amino acids. Unmatched junction bases numbered 8, after V lost 3 bases and J lost 5 bases. CDR3 protein: CSVEVLAGEVDTQYF. CDR3 nucleotide sequence: TGCAGCGTTGAGGTCCTAGCGGGAGAGGTAGATACGCAGTATTTT.

V usage is TRBV18 and J usage is TRBJ2-7; 7 bases are shared with TRBD1. The ends lost 3 bases at V and 6 bases at J; junction bases unmatched: 8. The CDR3 totals 14 residues. Germline CDR1 and CDR2: KGHSH and LQKENI. CDR3 residues: CASSPEQGSSEQYF. The CDR3 DNA reads TGTGCCAGCTCACCGGAACAGGGGTCCAGCGAGCAGTACTTC. Complete variable domain (other parts from reference TRBV18 and TRBJ2-7): NAGVMQNPRHLVRRRGQEARLRCSPMKGHSHVYWYRQLPEEGLKFMVYLQKENIIDESGMPKERFSAEFPKEGPSILRIQQVVRGDSAAYFCASSPEQGSSEQYFGPGTRLTVT.

With respect to this clone: Other DNA variants within this sample encode the same CDR3. The chain combines TRBV19 with TRBJ2-7; the D gene is possibly TRBD2 (5 bases). V lost 6 bases and J 4 bases, leaving 13 bases between the germline ends. This CDR3 is built from 13 residues. Germline assignment: CDR1 LNHDA and CDR2 SQIVND (reference sequence). Here the CDR3 reads CASSRDSSYEQYF. The CDR3 bases are TGTGCCAGTAGCCGGGATTCCTCATACGAGCAGTACTTC.

The chain links TRBV11-2 to TRBJ2-7; TRBD2 matches 10 bases. From germline, CDR1 is SGHAT and CDR2 FQNNGV. Trimming took 4 bases from V and 2 from J; bases not matched to a gene: 5. The CDR3 contains 15 residues. The CDR3 is CASSSASGGTYEQYF. DNA of the CDR3: TGTGCCAGCAGCTCCGCTAGCGGGGGTACCTACGAGCAGTACTTC.

The rearrangement links TRBV28 to TRBJ1-1; perhaps TRBD1 as D (5 bases). Trimming removed 6 bases from V and 11 bases from J, with 22 bases in between. The CDR3 extends over 14 amino acids. The germline V gene has CDR1 MDHEN and CDR2 SYDVKM. For the CDR3, the DNA is TGTGCCAGCAGAACTCACTGGGGAGGGGTACATGCTTTCTTT. Translated: CASRTHWGGVHAFF.

This clone occurred many times. This chain connects TRBV6-5 to TRBJ2-1; D is unclear. Germline CDR1 reads MNHEY; CDR2 reads SVGAGI. The germline V and J ends were trimmed by 6 bases and 1 base, with 4 bases remaining between them. This CDR3 is 12 amino acids long. CDR3 coding DNA: TGTGCCAGCAGGCGATCCTACAATGAGCAGTTCTTC. This translates into CASRRSYNEQFF.

A remark on this clone: The sample holds other DNA sequences that translate to the same CDR3. This chain uses TRBV27 with TRBJ2-7; a weak D match, TRBD2 (6 bases). The CDR3 runs 14 residues. The germline gives CDR1 MNHEY, CDR2 SMNVEV (reference sequence). The V end was cut by 2 bases, the J end by 4 bases, with 12 bases between. DNA of the CDR3: TGTGCCAGCAGTTTAGGGGGGACCTCGTACGAGCAGTACTTC. Translated, it gives CASSLGGTSYEQYF.

The chain links TRBV7-9 to TRBJ2-1, with D possibly matching TRBD2 (6 bases). CDR1 is SEHNR and CDR2 is FQNEAQ in the germline V gene (reference sequence). V was pared by 3 bases and J by 0 bases, with 15 bases between. The CDR3 spans 17 residues. CDR3 nucleotides: TGTGCCAGCAGCTTTCTCCGGGGGTCGAGCTCCTACAATGAGCAGTTCTTC. Translation: CASSFLRGSSSYNEQFF.

This rearrangement joins TRBV6-2 or TRBV6-3 to TRBJ2-3; 11 nucleotides agree with TRBD2. CDR1 MNHEY and CDR2 SVGEGT come from the germline V gene. CDR3 length equals 18 residues. Unmatched junction bases numbered 13, after V lost 5 bases and J lost 3 bases. The CDR3 reads CASSSTLPTSGTTDTQYF. The CDR3 DNA is TGTGCCAGCAGTAGCACCCTACCGACTAGCGGGACGACAGATACGCAGTATTTT.

The chain uses TRBV6-2 or TRBV6-3 and TRBJ2-7, with TRBD2 matching over 7 bases. This CDR3 is 16 amino acids long. CDR1 MNHEY and CDR2 SVGEGT come from the germline V gene. J lost 2 bases, V lost 5 bases, and 12 bases had no gene match. DNA of the CDR3: TGTGCCAGCAGTGCCTGGGGTGGCGGGAGTCCCTACGAGCAGTACTTC. Translated: CASSAWGGGSPYEQYF.

V is TRBV6-2 or TRBV6-3 and J is TRBJ1-6; TRBD1 aligns across 12 bases. Looked up from germline, CDR1 is MNHEY and CDR2 is SVGEGT. V lost 2 bases to trimming and J lost 6 bases; unmatched junction nucleotides: 14. The CDR3 spans 20 residues. The CDR3 nucleotides read TGTGCCAGCAGTTACAAGAGCGGGACAGGGGGCTCCAGCGTTAATTCACCCCTCCACTTT. Translation gives CASSYKSGTGGSSVNSPLHF.

The chain joins TRBV7-9 to TRBJ1-4; weak D call: TRBD1 (5 bases). V was trimmed by 5 bases and J by 8 bases, leaving 18 bases between them. Looked up from germline, CDR1 is SEHNR and CDR2 is FQNEAQ (reference sequence). The CDR3 spans 15 residues. The CDR3: CASSKVRGYGEKLFF. CDR3 coding DNA: TGTGCCAGCAGCAAGGTGCGGGGGTATGGCGAAAAACTGTTTTTT.

V usage is TRBV5-1 and J usage is TRBJ2-1, with a weak D call TRBD2 (5 bases). Trimming took off 5 bases at V and 1 base at J, with 16 bases between the two ends. Germline V gives CDR1 SGHRS, CDR2 YFSETQ. This CDR3 comprises 16 residues. The CDR3 nucleotides read TGCGCCAGCAGACTGACCGCGGACTCGTCCTACAATGAGCAGTTCTTC. This encodes CASRLTADSSYNEQFF.

This clone occurred once. This chain links TRBV15 with TRBJ2-1, with 9 bases aligning to TRBD1. The J segment lost 7 bases and the V segment lost 10 bases, leaving 14 bases of the junction unmatched. CDR3 length equals 15 residues. CDR1 is LNHNV, CDR2 YYDKDF, per germline (reference sequence). CDR3 amino acids: CAIRRDRDLKNEQFF. In nucleotides, the CDR3 is TGTGCCATCCGCAGGGACAGGGATCTTAAAAATGAGCAGTTCTTC.

V and J are TRBV9 and TRBJ2-1; D not certain. The CDR3 covers 13 residues. CDR1 is SGDLS, CDR2 YYNGEE, per germline. The V end lost 4 bases, the J end lost 10 bases, and 15 bases lay between the germline ends. This CDR3 reads CASSTSPDGEQFF. The CDR3 DNA follows: TGTGCCAGCAGCACCTCTCCCGACGGGGAGCAGTTCTTC.

The chain joins TRBV28 to TRBJ1-1; D remains ambiguous. The germline V gene has CDR1 MDHEN and CDR2 SYDVKM. The CDR3 contains 13 residues. Between the trimmed V and J ends, which lost 8 bases and 3 bases, there was a span of 13 bases. In DNA form, the CDR3 reads TGTGCCAGCCTCGGTGGAGTGGACACTGAAGCTTTCTTT. Its protein is CASLGGVDTEAFF. Together with reference TRBV28 and TRBJ1-1, the CDR3 gives the full variable domain: DVKVTQSSRYLVKRTGEKVFLECVQDMDHENMFWYRQDPGLGLRLIYFSYDVKMKEKGDIPEGYSVSREKKERFSLILESASTNQTSMYLCASLGGVDTEAFFGQGTRLTVV.